This T cell receptor beta chain emerged from a study of cytomegalovirus exposure and HLA in healthy donors (dated 2017 in TCRdb). Context from the whole study: In an earlier analysis of fewer than 750 of the donors, about 260 Gb of sequence data and 90 million to 120 million unique TCR beta sequences from approximately 180 million T cells were reported. An early release that covered fewer than 800 HLA-typed donors contained about 300 gigabases of sequencing data and 65 million to 100 million unique TCR sequences. Of the approximately 400 genotyped donors, approximately 82% fell in the genetic ancestry cluster associated with self-reported Caucasian donors. The study aimed to test whether cataloging public T cell receptors could reveal signatures of past pathogen exposure. The study profiled the T cell repertoires of 500 to 800 subjects by immunosequencing and related them to cytomegalovirus serostatus. Besides the first cohort of 666 subjects, a separate validation cohort made up of roughly 120 different subjects was used. To predict cytomegalovirus infection status, the study combined high-throughput TCR immunosequencing, statistical association of individual TCRs with disease status, and machine learning. In a later analysis, previously published TCR beta repertoires from more than 500 donors were re-analyzed and high-resolution HLA genotyping was added so that TCR occurrence patterns could be studied. In the later analysis, no new phenotypic data were used to find candidate immune exposures; instead, reliance was placed on TCR beta sequences and their occurrence across donors. In an earlier analysis of 500 to 650 of the donors, high-throughput TCR beta sequencing was used to judge whether each TCR beta V gene segment behaved as functional or pseudogenic. Donor age, sex, ethnicity and CMV serostatus were collected together with the repertoire data. A later genetic analysis took genome-wide SNP genotypes for about 60% of the roughly 670 donors and used that subset as a discovery cohort. Every discovery cohort repertoire had been produced on one sequencing platform. HLA typing included class I and class II loci at four-digit resolution. Typing coverage varied by locus: 629-630 donors for A, B, C, DRB1 and DQB1; approximately 520 for DQA1; approximately 610 for DPA1; about 450 for DPB1. About five DR-DQ haplotypes were handled as single units for association and clustering, since linkage in the cohort was strong. Among almost 400 genotyped donors of the cohort, an average of around 240,000 unique TCR beta nucleotide sequences were sequenced per donor, about a sixth of them non-productive.

Summary of the overall study and its limitations: A further reported finding was that TCR beta sequences accurately predicted the HLA-A and HLA-B alleles for most subjects in the first cohort. Immune exposure information for the cohort was limited to CMV serostatus. Some IMGT-functional V segments, including TRBV6-2 and TRBV6-3, could not be distinguished by the 87-base-pair reads and were therefore excluded. Presence/absence analyses assumed roughly uniform sequencing depth across donors, an assumption that may not hold. HLA typing was unavailable for some donors at each locus, so association tests used only the typed subset. Strong co-occurrence of HLA alleles, especially DR and DQ, made assigning TCR associations to individual alleles difficult. Cytomegalovirus status was reported to be diagnosed by the classifier with high specificity and sensitivity in both the original and validation cohorts. In vitro tests confirmed that a few of the cytomegalovirus-associated TCR beta chains recognize cytomegalovirus antigens. A later analysis associated 15,000 to 20,000 TCR beta sequences with specific HLA alleles at a false discovery rate of 0.05. In a later genetic analysis, a missense DCLRE1C variant was associated with V-gene and J-gene trimming of TCR beta chains, and the association was replicated in an independent cohort. In an earlier analysis of approximately 600 of the donors, most TCR beta V segments were observed in productive rearrangements about 87% or about 30% of the time, broadly matching IMGT annotations. In a later analysis, several top co-occurrence clusters were reported to appear linked to parvovirus B19, influenza, CMV and Epstein-Barr virus. This cohort had only TCR beta chains sequenced, and the lack of alpha or paired-chain data limited which features could be detected. According to the authors, the approach could potentially be generalized to other disease states and immunological phenotypes. According to a later genetic analysis, donors in an Asian-associated ancestry cluster had fewer N-insertions in productive TCRs than the roughly 670-donor mean. A later analysis found that TCR association rates varied across HLA loci, with DRB1 alleles showing the most associated TCRs and HLA-C alleles the fewest. Most TCR sequences were seen in very few donors, while some public TCRs were found in many individuals. Correlated functional status among segregating V segments might be attributable to linkage disequilibrium, but an unknown experimental factor could not be ruled out. Because counts were too low, about 15 rarely observed V segments, including chromosome 9 orphons, were left out of the earlier analysis of 587 of the donors. A total of 150 or so TCR beta chains were listed by the study as associated with cytomegalovirus. In a later analysis, HLA-associated TCR beta chains were found to be more clonally expanded and to have lower generation probabilities than equally common non-associated chains. According to a later analysis, most CMV-associated TCR beta chains appeared to be HLA-restricted, and the HLA associations seemed to be driven largely by CMV exposure. A group of highly shared sequence variants was considered likely to be a technical artifact of the sequencing pipeline.

Trimming leaves V shorter by 0 bases and J shorter by 7 bases, with the junction holding 7 bases beyond the gene matches. Taken from cysteine to phenylalanine, the CDR3 has 15 residues. Only the CDR3 DNA is retained, 45 bases long and in frame from the first base. CDR1 SGHVS and CDR2 FQNEAQ were looked up in the germline V gene. Receptor amplification or capture employed the immunoSEQ multiplex PCR assay. For the multiplex PCR, a mixture combining 60 forward primers for TCR Vbeta segments and 13 reverse primers for TCR Jbeta segments was used. A multiplex PCR assay on genomic DNA amplified the CDR3 region of rearranged TCR beta genes. On the Illumina HiSeq System, the amplified TCR beta libraries were sequenced as 87-base-pair reads. Concerning the study's data processing: A later analysis tallied 75 million to 95 million unique TCR beta chains across the 640 or so repertoires, and approximately 11 million of those chains were shared by two or more donors. A nearest-neighbor algorithm error-corrected the raw reads and collapsed the reads into unique sequences, merging closely related sequences to remove PCR and sequencing errors. Alignment of CDR3 sequences to IMGT reference sequences was used to assign V, D and J gene segments. For a sequence to be retained, a match of at least six nucleotides to both a V gene segment and a J gene segment was required. Rearrangements were classified as productive when the CDR3 lacked stop codons and remained in frame with V and J, and all other rearrangements were classified as non-productive. Following IMGT convention, CDR3 was defined as the stretch from the second conserved V-encoded cysteine to the conserved J-encoded phenylalanine. The earlier analysis of 587 of the donors excluded sequences that lacked an unambiguous match to a single V gene segment. An earlier analysis of fewer than 650 of the donors classified V segments as functional when productive rearrangements were above 56.7% and as segregating when the standard deviation between donors was above 5%. A statistical classification framework was developed to diagnose cytomegalovirus status using the catalog of TCR beta chain sequences. V and J gene assignment, in a later analysis, came from comparing TCR nucleotide sequences with IMGT/GENE-DB human TR gene sequences. A later analysis assigned CDR3 sequences and most-parsimonious VDJ recombination scenarios with the TCRdist pipeline. In a later analysis, each TCR beta chain was defined by its CDR3 amino acid sequence together with its V-gene family, and reads without a unique V-gene family were excluded. As a way to deal with suspected cross-contamination and a sequencing artifact, a later analysis dropped roughly 620 nucleotide sequences that were highly shared and had low generation probability. For each public chain, a later analysis derived a clonal expansion index from normalized ranks of inferred template counts within each repertoire. In a later analysis, generation probabilities were computed using a VDJ recombination model fitted to out-of-frame rearrangements, and the results were checked against IGoR. In a later analysis, hypergeometric tests were used to score TCR-TCR, TCR-HLA and TCR-CMV co-occurrence, with a repertoire-size bias correction applied to TCR pairs. To estimate false discovery rates, a later analysis permuted the HLA or CMV assignments 20 times. In a later analysis, co-occurring TCRs were grouped using DBSCAN, with TCRdist sequence similarity added in when clustering inside HLA-allele-positive subsets. Repertoires with fewer than 30,000 or more than 120,000 public chains were left out of co-occurrence clustering, as were four to six repertoires with anomalous nucleotide sharing. Imported from immuneACCESS, the table was reduced by TCRdb to in-frame sequences with V and J called. These copies leave out some clones; in studies compared against another copy, an unresolved V gene accounts for under half, and the cause of the remainder is not known. V, J and clone size were drawn from that table, and D and trimming were deduced from the DNA. This sample holds some 130,000 clones; approximately 80% were observed only once. The top ten clonotypes cover about 4.3% of the sample.

The cohort consisted of hundreds of healthy bone marrow donors. At the time of sampling, every cohort member was nominally healthy, though immune exposures that went unrecorded were likely present. The donor was CMV seropositive and was included in the group of approximately 300 seropositive cohort members. A peripheral blood sample was provided by each donor, and peripheral blood mononuclear cells were used for TCR beta sequencing. The Qiagen DNeasy Blood Extraction Kit was used to extract genomic DNA from the blood cell samples. This clone was seen just once. Its antigen is unknown. Base qualities are not provided; no much larger clone lies one nucleotide away.

The TCR originated in a male donor in good health and CMV-seropositive. The material sequenced was PBMCs. This chain joins TRBV7-8 to TRBJ2-3; TRBD2 matches 7 bases in the middle. Here is the DNA: TGTGCCAGCAGCTTAGCCCCTAGCGGTGAGCATACGCAGTATTTT. It translates as CASSLAPSGEHTQYF.